The present T cell receptor beta chain was sequenced within a study of T cell changes during pregnancy in multiple sclerosis. This clone has just a few counts. Measured with immunoSEQ multiplex PCR; TCRdb has only the in-frame clones, and not every one. The table shows 84,000 or so clones, with 94% occurring only once. The CDR3 length is 12 residues. The germline CDR1 and CDR2 sequences are SGDLS and YYNGEE. J gave up 6 bases and V 4 bases, and 1 base lay outside the gene matches. The sample was peripheral blood, taken in the third trimester of pregnancy. The V gene is TRBV9, the J gene TRBJ1-1; 9 positions match TRBD1. This TCR came from a female donor with multiple sclerosis, enrolled in a pregnancy study. The CDR3 is CASSRQGAEAFF. CDR3 nucleotides: TGTGCCAGCAGCAGACAGGGGGCTGAAGCTTTCTTT.